The rows below give T cell receptor beta chains drawn from one sample of a study of blood T cell repertoires in COVID-19. TCRdb keeps only in-frame clones here, not all; method: immunoSEQ multiplex PCR. The sample lists around 110,000 clones; approximately 82% were seen once. The sequenced material came from peripheral blood. These TCRs come from a man in his thirties or forties with acute or convalescent COVID-19. CDR3s include the opening cysteine and the closing phenylalanine or tryptophan. A D gene is named only where the DNA matches it firmly. Clone size, where shown, is once, few, many, or a class for clones that have expanded.

J	size	V	D	CDR3	DNA
TRBJ2-1	once	TRBV6-6	-	CASAGVQGLDNEQFF	TGTGCCAGCGCAGGGGTCCAGGGGCTAGACAATGAGCAGTTCTTC
TRBJ2-1	-	TRBV14	TRBD2	CASSQVGGGYNEQFF	TGTGCCAGCAGCCAAGTCGGCGGGGGGTACAATGAGCAGTTCTTC
TRBJ1-5	-	TRBV28	TRBD1	CASSSTGATQPQHF	TGTGCCAGCAGTAGCACAGGGGCGACTCAGCCCCAGCATTTT
TRBJ2-1	-	TRBV24-1	-	CATSGAGSYNEQFF	TGTGCCACCAGTGGGGCAGGGTCCTACAATGAGCAGTTCTTC
TRBJ2-1	-	TRBV6-5	TRBD1	CASSYTGQGAENEQFF	TGTGCCAGCAGTTACACCGGACAGGGGGCTGAAAATGAGCAGTTCTTC
TRBJ2-2	-	TRBV20-1	-	CSASSANTGELFF	TGCAGTGCTAGTTCAGCGAACACCGGGGAGCTGTTTTTT
TRBJ2-5	-	TRBV4-2	TRBD2	CASSSSGTSGETQYF	TGTGCCAGCAGCTCAAGCGGGACGTCGGGGGAGACCCAGTACTTC
TRBJ2-2	-	TRBV18	-	CASSPTTNTGELFF	TGTGCCAGCTCACCAACAACGAACACCGGGGAGCTGTTTTTT
TRBJ2-1	once	TRBV7-9	-	CASSPSRRARGEQFF	TGTGCCAGCAGCCCCTCTCGGAGGGCAAGGGGTGAGCAGTTCTTC
TRBJ2-7	-	TRBV11-2	TRBD1	CASSLRDRSYEQYF	TGTGCCAGCAGCCTCCGGGACAGGTCCTACGAGCAGTACTTC
TRBJ2-3	-	TRBV6-1	TRBD2	CASSEAASGGPTDTQYF	TGTGCCAGCAGTGAAGCCGCTAGCGGAGGCCCTACAGATACGCAGTATTTT
TRBJ2-3	-	TRBV27	TRBD2	CASRGLATDTQYF	TGTGCCAGCAGAGGACTAGCAACAGATACGCAGTATTTT
TRBJ2-3	once	TRBV2	-	CASSLAAHPSDTQYF	TGTGCCAGCAGCCTAGCAGCTCACCCCTCAGATACGCAGTATTTT
TRBJ2-2	-	TRBV5-6	TRBD1	CASSLGTGLAGELFF	TGTGCCAGCAGCTTAGGGACAGGTCTGGCCGGGGAGCTGTTTTTT
TRBJ1-4	-	TRBV9	TRBD1	CASSAGGIGEKLFF	TGTGCCAGCAGCGCAGGGGGCATCGGTGAAAAACTGTTTTTT
TRBJ2-3	-	TRBV29-1	TRBD2	CSVEGIAGFTDTQYF	TGCAGCGTTGAAGGTATAGCGGGGTTCACAGATACGCAGTATTTT
TRBJ2-7	-	TRBV7-2	-	CASSLTLAYEQYF	TGTGCCAGCAGCTTGACACTAGCCTACGAGCAGTACTTC
TRBJ1-6	-	TRBV11-2	-	CASSEPGHKSSYNSPLHF	TGTGCCAGCAGCGAACCGGGACACAAGAGCTCCTATAATTCACCCCTCCACTTT
TRBJ1-2	-	TRBV19	-	CASSILRGDYGYTF	TGTGCCAGTAGTATCCTCAGGGGCGACTATGGCTACACCTTC
TRBJ2-1	-	TRBV28	TRBD2	CASSSPPGGALAGRYNEQFF	TGTGCCAGCAGTTCCCCCCCAGGAGGGGCCCTAGCGGGAAGGTACAATGAGCAGTTCTTC
TRBJ1-6	once	TRBV27	-	CASTWGNRLNSPLHF	TGTGCCAGCACGTGGGGCAACCGTCTAAATTCACCCCTCCACTTT
TRBJ1-1	-	TRBV25-1	TRBD1	CASSAAGGIGMNTEAFF	TGTGCCAGCAGTGCGGCAGGGGGAATAGGAATGAACACTGAAGCTTTCTTT
TRBJ2-2	-	TRBV9	-	CASSVTNTGELFF	TGTGCCAGCAGCGTCACGAACACCGGGGAGCTGTTTTTT
TRBJ2-2	-	TRBV4-2	TRBD2	CASSQVAGRNTGELFF	TGTGCCAGCAGCCAAGTAGCGGGGCGGAACACCGGGGAGCTGTTTTTT
TRBJ2-5	-	TRBV6-1	-	CASSEASGWQTLYF	TGTGCCAGCAGTGAAGCGTCCGGGTGGCAGACCCTGTACTTC
TRBJ2-1	-	TRBV5-6	-	CASSSGVSSYNEQFF	TGTGCCAGCAGCTCGGGTGTAAGCTCCTACAATGAGCAGTTCTTC
TRBJ1-6	-	TRBV7-9	-	CASSRGQRNNSPLHF	TGTGCCAGCAGCCGAGGACAGAGAAATAATTCACCCCTCCACTTT
TRBJ1-5	-	TRBV20-1	TRBD1	CSANDRGRNQPQHF	TGCAGTGCTAATGACAGGGGACGCAATCAGCCCCAGCATTTT
TRBJ2-1	-	TRBV6-1	TRBD1	CASSESGTVYNEQFF	TGTGCCAGCAGTGAGTCCGGGACAGTCTACAATGAGCAGTTCTTC
TRBJ1-3	-	TRBV19	-	CASSMRQYSGNTIYF	TGTGCCAGTAGTATGCGGCAGTATTCTGGAAACACCATATATTTT
TRBJ2-1	-	TRBV3-1/TRBV3-2	-	CASKRTGYYEQFF	TGTGCCAGCAAGAGGACTGGATACTATGAGCAGTTCTTC
TRBJ2-3	-	TRBV4-3	-	CASSQWEQGLGTDTQYF	TGCGCCAGCAGCCAATGGGAGCAGGGGCTCGGCACAGATACGCAGTATTTT
TRBJ1-5	-	TRBV6-5	-	CASIGSYQPQHF	TGTGCCAGCATCGGGAGTTATCAGCCCCAGCATTTT
TRBJ2-1	few	TRBV6-5	TRBD2	CASSYFSGGAYNEQFF	TGTGCCAGCAGTTACTTTAGCGGGGGGGCCTACAATGAGCAGTTCTTC
TRBJ1-5	-	TRBV2	TRBD1	CASRTDPGQGLGQPQHF	TGTGCCAGCAGGACTGATCCGGGACAGGGCTTGGGCCAGCCCCAGCATTTT
TRBJ2-2	once	TRBV30	TRBD2	CACLLAGRSGELFF	TGTGCCTGCCTTCTAGCGGGAAGGTCCGGGGAGCTGTTTTTT
TRBJ1-4	-	TRBV5-1	-	CASSSELRGTNEKLFF	TGCGCCAGCAGCTCAGAACTCCGAGGAACTAATGAAAAACTGTTTTTT
TRBJ2-2	once	TRBV6-4	-	CASSYQGAGELFF	TGTGCCAGCAGTTACCAAGGGGCCGGGGAGCTGTTTTTT
TRBJ2-1	-	TRBV12-5	TRBD2	CASGLSLAGEWSEQFF	TGTGCTAGTGGTTTAAGCCTAGCGGGAGAGTGGAGTGAGCAGTTCTTC
TRBJ2-7	-	TRBV7-9	TRBD2	CASSRGLAGPSSYEQYF	TGTGCCAGCAGCAGGGGACTAGCGGGGCCTAGCTCCTACGAGCAGTACTTC